This is a list of T cell receptor beta chains from one sample in a study of cytomegalovirus exposure and HLA in healthy donors. Measured with immunoSEQ multiplex PCR; TCRdb has only the in-frame clones, and not every one. Counted here are 100,000 to 150,000 clones, 66% occurring once; the ten biggest clones make up 1.5%. Sequencing was carried out using PBMCs. Every receptor here comes from a man aged 18-30 years in good health and CMV-seronegative. Each CDR3 is given with its conserved first and last residue. D genes are given only for firm matches. Size tells how often a clone was seen (once, few, many) or the class of an expanded clone, and some rows leave it out.

J gene: TRBJ2-7
clone size: .
V gene: TRBV20-1
D gene: TRBD2
CDR3 protein: CSASGGFEQYF
CDR3 DNA: TGCAGTGCGAGCGGGGGGTTCGAGCAGTACTTC

J gene: TRBJ2-1
clone size: .
V gene: TRBV7-2
D gene: TRBD2
CDR3 protein: CASSLEVSGSSYNEQFF
CDR3 DNA: TGTGCCAGCAGCTTAGAAGTTAGCGGGAGCTCCTACAATGAGCAGTTCTTC

J gene: TRBJ1-3
clone size: .
V gene: TRBV9
D gene: .
CDR3 protein: CASSVGWEGAGNTIYF
CDR3 DNA: TGTGCCAGCAGCGTCGGGTGGGAGGGGGCTGGAAACACCATATATTTT

J gene: TRBJ2-5
clone size: .
V gene: TRBV30
D gene: TRBD2
CDR3 protein: CAWSKTSGGETQYF
CDR3 DNA: TGTGCCTGGAGTAAAACTAGCGGGGGAGAGACCCAGTACTTC

J gene: TRBJ2-5
clone size: .
V gene: TRBV7-6
D gene: TRBD2
CDR3 protein: CASSRGLAGDWRETQYF
CDR3 DNA: TGTGCCAGCAGCCGGGGACTAGCGGGAGATTGGAGAGAGACCCAGTACTTC

J gene: TRBJ2-3
clone size: .
V gene: TRBV7-6
D gene: .
CDR3 protein: CASSLALRGADTQYF
CDR3 DNA: TGTGCCAGCAGCTTAGCGCTCAGGGGAGCAGATACGCAGTATTTT

J gene: TRBJ1-5
clone size: .
V gene: TRBV29-1
D gene: .
CDR3 protein: CSVQFTVDQPQHF
CDR3 DNA: TGCAGCGTCCAATTTACAGTGGATCAGCCCCAGCATTTT

J gene: TRBJ2-2
clone size: .
V gene: TRBV6-5
D gene: .
CDR3 protein: CASGGIRDTGELFF
CDR3 DNA: TGTGCCAGCGGAGGAATCAGAGACACCGGGGAGCTGTTTTTT

J gene: TRBJ1-2
clone size: .
V gene: TRBV7-2
D gene: TRBD1
CDR3 protein: CASSSPGQYGYTF
CDR3 DNA: TGTGCCAGCAGCTCACCGGGACAGTATGGCTACACCTTC

J gene: TRBJ1-2
clone size: .
V gene: TRBV18
D gene: .
CDR3 protein: CASTGSGYTF
CDR3 DNA: TGTGCCAGCACAGGGAGTGGCTACACCTTC

J gene: TRBJ2-7
clone size: .
V gene: TRBV7-5
D gene: .
CDR3 protein: CARSPETGGQGAYEQYF
CDR3 DNA: TGTGCCAGAAGCCCAGAAACAGGAGGACAGGGGGCCTACGAGCAGTACTTC

J gene: TRBJ2-7
clone size: .
V gene: TRBV30
D gene: .
CDR3 protein: CAWSVRGVQQYF
CDR3 DNA: TGTGCCTGGAGTGTACGCGGGGTTCAGCAGTACTTC

J gene: TRBJ2-7
clone size: .
V gene: TRBV7-9
D gene: TRBD1
CDR3 protein: CASSLGTGIREQYF
CDR3 DNA: TGTGCCAGCAGCTTGGGGACAGGGATACGCGAGCAGTACTTC

J gene: TRBJ1-2
clone size: few
V gene: TRBV27
D gene: TRBD1
CDR3 protein: CASSLGTGGRGYTF
CDR3 DNA: TGTGCCAGCAGTTTGGGGACAGGGGGGCGAGGCTACACCTTC

J gene: TRBJ2-6
clone size: .
V gene: TRBV14
D gene: TRBD1
CDR3 protein: CASSQLVGTGVPPGANVLTF
CDR3 DNA: TGTGCCAGCAGCCAACTAGTCGGGACAGGGGTTCCCCCTGGGGCCAACGTCCTGACTTTC

J gene: TRBJ2-7
clone size: few
V gene: TRBV29-1
D gene: TRBD2
CDR3 protein: CSVGGLAGIHEQYF
CDR3 DNA: TGCAGCGTCGGGGGACTAGCGGGGATCCACGAGCAGTACTTC

J gene: TRBJ2-7
clone size: .
V gene: TRBV5-1
D gene: TRBD2
CDR3 protein: CASSLAGTSSPHEQYF
CDR3 DNA: TGCGCCAGCAGCTTGGCCGGGACTAGTTCTCCCCACGAGCAGTACTTC

J gene: TRBJ2-7
clone size: few
V gene: TRBV6-1
D gene: .
CDR3 protein: CASSEGNRGPYEQYF
CDR3 DNA: TGTGCCAGCAGTGAAGGGAACCGGGGTCCCTACGAGCAGTACTTC

J gene: TRBJ1-3
clone size: .
V gene: TRBV9
D gene: TRBD1
CDR3 protein: CASTVSEGAVGNTIYF
CDR3 DNA: TGTGCCAGCACAGTATCGGAGGGGGCGGTGGGAAACACCATATATTTT

J gene: TRBJ2-3
clone size: few
V gene: TRBV7-2
D gene: TRBD2
CDR3 protein: CASSPQVSGKDTQYF
CDR3 DNA: TGTGCCAGCAGCCCGCAGGTTAGCGGGAAGGATACGCAGTATTTT

J gene: TRBJ2-5
clone size: .
V gene: TRBV4-1
D gene: .
CDR3 protein: CASSQVPRQETQYF
CDR3 DNA: TGCGCCAGCAGCCAAGTTCCGCGACAAGAGACCCAGTACTTC

J gene: TRBJ2-1
clone size: .
V gene: TRBV7-9
D gene: .
CDR3 protein: CSSSWGVDEQFF
CDR3 DNA: TGTTCCAGCAGCTGGGGCGTCGATGAGCAGTTCTTC

J gene: TRBJ2-5
clone size: .
V gene: TRBV7-3
D gene: TRBD1
CDR3 protein: CASSKVGTGAQETQYF
CDR3 DNA: TGTGCCAGCAGCAAGGTGGGGACAGGTGCCCAAGAGACCCAGTACTTC

J gene: TRBJ1-1
clone size: .
V gene: TRBV11-3
D gene: .
CDR3 protein: CASSLRGQNTEAFF
CDR3 DNA: TGTGCCAGCAGCTTACGGGGACAGAACACTGAAGCTTTCTTT

J gene: TRBJ2-7
clone size: .
V gene: TRBV5-4
D gene: TRBD1
CDR3 protein: CASSSGTASSYEQYF
CDR3 DNA: TGTGCCAGCAGCTCCGGGACAGCAAGTTCCTACGAGCAGTACTTC

J gene: TRBJ2-7
clone size: few
V gene: TRBV5-1
D gene: TRBD2
CDR3 protein: CASSPGGSWYEQYF
CDR3 DNA: TGCGCCAGCAGCCCGGGGGGGTCGTGGTACGAGCAGTACTTC

J gene: TRBJ2-1
clone size: .
V gene: TRBV30
D gene: TRBD2
CDR3 protein: CAWSGTSGPGIPYNEQFF
CDR3 DNA: TGTGCCTGGAGTGGGACTAGCGGGCCCGGGATCCCCTACAATGAGCAGTTCTTC

J gene: TRBJ2-7
clone size: .
V gene: TRBV7-8
D gene: TRBD2
CDR3 protein: CASSQRGGFYEQYF
CDR3 DNA: TGTGCCAGCAGCCAGCGGGGGGGGTTCTACGAGCAGTACTTC

J gene: TRBJ2-7
clone size: few
V gene: TRBV30
D gene: TRBD1
CDR3 protein: CAWTQGTGADEQYF
CDR3 DNA: TGTGCCTGGACCCAAGGGACAGGGGCGGACGAGCAGTACTTC

J gene: TRBJ2-5
clone size: .
V gene: TRBV5-3
D gene: TRBD2
CDR3 protein: CARSQAGGQRETQYF
CDR3 DNA: TGTGCCAGAAGCCAAGCGGGGGGACAACGGGAGACCCAGTACTTC

J gene: TRBJ2-3
clone size: .
V gene: TRBV6-4
D gene: TRBD2
CDR3 protein: CASSAGGGSDTQYF
CDR3 DNA: TGTGCCAGCAGTGCCGGGGGGGGGTCAGATACGCAGTATTTT

J gene: TRBJ1-1
clone size: .
V gene: TRBV5-6
D gene: TRBD1
CDR3 protein: CATHQTGVNTEAFF
CDR3 DNA: TGTGCCACCCATCAGACAGGGGTGAACACTGAAGCTTTCTTT